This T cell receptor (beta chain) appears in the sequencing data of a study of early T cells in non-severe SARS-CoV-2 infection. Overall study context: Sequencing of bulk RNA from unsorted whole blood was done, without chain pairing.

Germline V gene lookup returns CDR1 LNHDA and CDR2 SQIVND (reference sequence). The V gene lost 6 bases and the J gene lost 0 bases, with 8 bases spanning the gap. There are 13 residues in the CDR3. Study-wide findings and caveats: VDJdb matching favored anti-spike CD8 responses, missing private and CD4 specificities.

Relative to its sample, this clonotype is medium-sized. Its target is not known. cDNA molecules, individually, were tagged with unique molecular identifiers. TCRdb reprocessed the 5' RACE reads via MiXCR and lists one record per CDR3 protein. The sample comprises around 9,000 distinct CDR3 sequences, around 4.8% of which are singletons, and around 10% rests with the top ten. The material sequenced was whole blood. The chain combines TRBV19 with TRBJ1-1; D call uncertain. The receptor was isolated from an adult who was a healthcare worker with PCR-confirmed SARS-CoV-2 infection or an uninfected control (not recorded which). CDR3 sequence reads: CASSGLVNTEAFF. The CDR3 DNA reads TGTGCCAGTAGCGGACTGGTGAACACTGAAGCTTTCTTT.